The 29 T cell receptor beta chains listed next were all sequenced from one sample in a study of chemoradiotherapy in HPV16-positive cancers. Generated by immunoSEQ multiplex PCR, the TCRdb table keeps only in-frame clones and is missing some. The sample yields 1,000 to 1,500 clones, under 85% seen once. The source material was tumor tissue, sampled from a patient who underwent chemoradiotherapy. The receptors here all came from a human donor with HPV-associated anogenital cancer.

The chain uses TRBV27 and TRBJ2-7; 12 nucleotides line up with TRBD2. Trimming at V came to 5 bases and at J to 4 bases, leaving 6 bases not matched to a gene. Looked up from germline, CDR1 is MNHEY and CDR2 is SMNVEV (reference sequence). The CDR3 totals 15 residues. The CDR3 region is CASSPTSGSAYEQYF. CDR3 sequence (DNA): TGTGCCAGCAGTCCGACTAGCGGGAGCGCGTACGAGCAGTACTTC.

This chain joins TRBV6-4 and TRBJ2-1, with 10 nucleotides matching TRBD2. This CDR3 has 14 amino acids. From germline, CDR1 is MRHNA and CDR2 SNTAGT. The V and J ends lost 3 bases and 7 bases, in that order; junction bases with no gene match: 3. The CDR3 here is CASSERTSGNEQFF. The CDR3 nucleotides are TGTGCCAGCAGTGAGCGGACTAGCGGAAATGAGCAGTTCTTC.

By share, this clone counts as large. The CDR3 protein is CASSLGGGGYNEQFF. The CDR3 nucleotides read TGCGCCAGCAGCTTAGGAGGTGGCGGTTACAATGAGCAGTTCTTC. The chain joins TRBV5-1 to TRBJ2-1; a possible D gene is TRBD2 (5 bases). In germline, CDR1 is SGHRS, CDR2 YFSETQ. The length of the CDR3 is 15 residues. Trimming shortened V by 2 bases and J by 4 bases, and 13 bases separated the two germline ends.

The chain combines TRBV29-1 with TRBJ2-3; 8 bases are shared with TRBD1. V lost 3 bases and J lost 1; bases outside the gene matches: 6. The CDR3 runs to 15 residues. From germline, CDR1 is SQVTM and CDR2 ANQGSEA. Here the CDR3 DNA reads TGCAGCGTTGATTCCCTGGGACAGGGCACAGATACGCAGTATTTT. It codes for CSVDSLGQGTDTQYF.

The CDR3 loop is CASSESRGTGAIGNQPQHF. The CDR3 bases are TGTGCCAGCAGTGAAAGTAGAGGGACAGGGGCCATAGGGAATCAGCCCCAGCATTTT. This rearrangement joins TRBV6-1 to TRBJ1-5; 10 bases map to TRBD1. The V and J ends lost 2 bases and 4 bases, in that order; junction bases with no gene match: 14. The V gene's germline CDR1 is MNHNS and CDR2 SASEGT. The CDR3 loop spans 19 amino acids.

The chain carries TRBV19 and TRBJ2-7, with 7 bases matching TRBD2. The V gene end was trimmed by 0 bases and the J gene end by 5 bases; junction bases not matched to a gene: 13. The CDR3 consists of 17 residues. From germline, CDR1 is LNHDA and CDR2 SQIVND (reference sequence). CDR3 sequence: CASSIDNIRRDYDEQYF. The CDR3 DNA reads TGTGCCAGTAGTATAGATAATATTAGGCGGGACTATGACGAGCAGTACTTC.

This clone was observed a few times. This chain links TRBV7-9 with TRBJ1-1; D is undetermined. The CDR3 totals 14 residues. The germline gives CDR1 SEHNR, CDR2 FQNEAQ (reference sequence). V was pared by 1 base and J by 1 base, with 7 bases between. The CDR3, as DNA: TGTGCCAGCAGCTTAGTCCAGAAGAACACTGAAGCTTTCTTT. Protein sequence: CASSLVQKNTEAFF.

The chain joins TRBV6-6 to TRBJ2-2; D gene uncertain. This CDR3 has 11 amino acids. Germline CDR1 reads MNHNY; CDR2 reads SVGAGI (reference sequence). Trimming pared 2 bases from V and 8 bases from J, leaving 3 bases between. CDR3 coding DNA: TGTGCCAGCAGTTACGCTGGGGAGCTGTTTTTT. It specifies CASSYAGELFF.

The chain has TRBV6-1 and TRBJ1-2; D ambiguous. V was trimmed by 10 bases and J by 7 bases, leaving 19 bases between them. The CDR3 sequence is 13 residues long. In germline, CDR1 is MNHNS, CDR2 SASEGT. CDR3 DNA: TGTGCCATACTCCCGGATGGTTTAGGTGGCTACACCTTC. Translated, it gives CAILPDGLGGYTF.

The chain links TRBV27 to TRBJ2-7; D ambiguous. The germline V gene encodes CDR1 MNHEY and CDR2 SMNVEV (reference sequence). This CDR3 spans 15 amino acids. Trimming shortened V by 3 bases and J by 1 base, and 13 bases separated the two germline ends. CDR3 amino acids: CASSFAEADSYEQYF. The CDR3 DNA follows: TGTGCCAGCAGTTTCGCCGAGGCAGATTCCTACGAGCAGTACTTC.

This clone was seen a few times. This rearrangement joins TRBV7-2 to TRBJ2-2; D is ambiguous. V lost 1 base and J lost 4, with 7 bases in between. The CDR3 is 14 amino acids. The germline gives CDR1 SGHTA, CDR2 FQGNSA. Written as DNA, the CDR3 is TGTGCCAGCAGCTTAGTGCGTGTCACCGGGGAGCTGTTTTTT. Translation gives CASSLVRVTGELFF.

The chain couples TRBV18 to TRBJ2-1; 10 positions agree with TRBD1. Germline lookup yields CDR1 KGHSH and CDR2 LQKENI. With 4 bases clipped from V and 4 bases from J, the junction kept 4 bases outside the gene matches. CDR3 length equals 15 residues. This CDR3 is CASSRDRGQYNEQFF. The CDR3 region has the DNA TGTGCCAGCTCACGCGACAGGGGGCAATACAATGAGCAGTTCTTC.

The chain has TRBV4-1 and TRBJ2-7; 7 nucleotides line up with TRBD2. The CDR3 sequence is 15 residues long. Per the germline V gene, CDR1 is MGHRA and CDR2 is YSYEKL. V shed 5 bases, J shed 5 bases, and the junction held 12 bases outside the gene matches. The CDR3 region has the DNA TGCGCCAGCAGCAATCGCCCGGGAGGATCAGACGAGCAGTACTTC. This sequence encodes CASSNRPGGSDEQYF.

The genes are TRBV7-6 and TRBJ2-7; 7 bases line up with TRBD2. The CDR3 totals 14 residues. Trimming took 1 base from V and 6 from J; bases not matched to a gene: 6. The germline V gene has CDR1 SGHVS and CDR2 FNYEAQ. Here the CDR3 reads CASSLGAGAGEQYF. CDR3 coding DNA: TGTGCCAGCAGCTTAGGGGCGGGAGCGGGCGAGCAGTACTTC.

This clone was recorded only once. The gene calls are TRBV6-5 and TRBJ2-7; D may be TRBD1 or TRBD2 (5 bases each). V gave up 2 bases and J gave up 2 bases, with 13 bases separating them. Germline V CDR1 and CDR2: MNHEY, SVGAGI. This CDR3 contains 15 residues. CDR3 bases: TGTGCCAGCAGTTACGAGGCCAGGGAGACCTACGAGCAGTACTTC. Amino acid sequence: CASSYEARETYEQYF.

V is TRBV27 and J is TRBJ1-5, with D perhaps TRBD1 (5 bases). The CDR3 contains 15 residues. The germline gives CDR1 MNHEY, CDR2 SMNVEV (reference sequence). V was trimmed by 2 bases and J by 1 base, leaving 9 bases between them. This chain's CDR3 is CASSLGGGSNQPQHF. The CDR3 nucleotides are TGTGCCAGCAGTTTAGGGGGTGGGAGCAATCAGCCCCAGCATTTT.

This clone was detected a few times. The chain links TRBV5-1 to TRBJ2-7; 9 positions agree with TRBD2. The CDR3 has 14 amino acids. V was pared by 2 bases and J by 4 bases, with 4 bases of the junction left unmatched. CDR1 and CDR2 from the germline V gene are SGHRS and YFSETQ. CDR3 residues: CASSFLSGSYEQYF. The DNA of the CDR3 is TGCGCCAGCAGCTTCCTTAGCGGGAGTTACGAGCAGTACTTC.

The chain recombines TRBV28 with TRBJ1-5; perhaps TRBD1 as D (5 bases). Trimming removed 4 bases from V and 1 base from J, with 11 bases in between. The CDR3 contains 15 residues. CDR1 and CDR2 (germline): MDHEN, SYDVKM. CDR3 sequence (DNA): TGTGCCAGCAGTTCTTTCCGGGGGAGCAATCAGCCCCAGCATTTT. Translating it yields CASSSFRGSNQPQHF.

The chain combines TRBV7-2 with TRBJ2-1, with 11 bases fitting TRBD2. CDR3 size: 15 residues. The germline CDR1 and CDR2 sequences are SGHTA and FQGNSA. The V gene end was trimmed by 3 bases and the J gene end by 7 bases; junction bases not matched to a gene: 5. The CDR3 sequence is CASSLTSGAMNEQFF. DNA for the CDR3: TGTGCCAGCAGCTTGACTAGCGGGGCTATGAATGAGCAGTTCTTC.

The V and J genes are TRBV4-2 and TRBJ2-6; D is undetermined. The V end lost 4 bases, the J end lost 4 bases, and 8 bases lay between the germline ends. The CDR3 loop spans 14 amino acids. Germline V lookup: CDR1 LGHNA, CDR2 YNFKEQ. The CDR3 bases are TGTGCCAGCAGCCCCTTATCCGGGGCCAACGTCCTGACTTTC. It translates to CASSPLSGANVLTF.

The chain recombines TRBV28 with TRBJ2-1, with no clear D. CDR3 length: 13 residues. From germline, CDR1 is MDHEN and CDR2 SYDVKM. The ends were cut back, 3 bases at V and 3 bases at J, with 6 bases in the middle. CDR3 nucleotides: TGTGCCAGCAGTTTCCCGGACTACAATGAGCAGTTCTTC. Translation gives CASSFPDYNEQFF.

The chain recombines TRBV5-1 with TRBJ2-3, with 8 bases fitting TRBD2. CDR1 and CDR2 (germline): SGHRS, YFSETQ. V lost 4 bases, J lost 3 bases, and 4 bases stayed unmatched. This CDR3 has 14 residues. The chain's CDR3 is CASSPGRDTDTQYF. CDR3 in DNA: TGCGCCAGCAGCCCCGGGAGGGATACAGATACGCAGTATTTT.

The chain couples TRBV7-2 to TRBJ2-7; possible D gene TRBD2, 6 bases. This CDR3 contains 16 residues. Germline V gene sequence: CDR1 SGHTA, CDR2 FQGNSA. Trimming took off 5 bases at V and 3 bases at J, with 20 bases between the two ends. CDR3 nucleotide sequence: TGTGCCAGCAGCCGGCGGGGCCTAGCGAAATACTACGAGCAGTACTTC. Protein sequence: CASSRRGLAKYYEQYF.

This clone was seen more than once but under ten times. The chain couples TRBV6-5 to TRBJ2-7; 10 bases map to TRBD1. V shed 3 bases and J 6 bases; nucleotides not matched to a gene: 8. Germline CDR1 reads MNHEY; CDR2 reads SVGAGI. The CDR3 spans 15 residues. The CDR3 bases are TGTGCCAGCAGTTATACCGGGACAGGGGCACGCGAGCAGTACTTC. It specifies CASSYTGTGAREQYF.

DNA of the CDR3: TGTGCCAGCAGCTTAGGGGGGAACACCGGGGAGCTGTTTTTT. Amino acid sequence: CASSLGGNTGELFF. The chain recombines TRBV7-2 with TRBJ2-2, with D unclear. Per germline, CDR1 SGHTA and CDR2 FQGNSA. V lost 1 base and J 1 base, leaving 4 bases between the germline ends. This CDR3 comprises 14 residues.

The chain is built from TRBV9 and TRBJ1-4; 9 bases map to TRBD1. This CDR3 comprises 15 residues. V was pared by 4 bases and J by 6 bases, with 7 bases of the junction left unmatched. Germline CDR1 reads SGDLS; CDR2 reads YYNGEE. DNA of the CDR3: TGTGCCAGCAGCTCAACAGGGGGCGGTTATGAAAAACTGTTTTTT. This sequence encodes CASSSTGGGYEKLFF. Complete variable domain (other parts from reference TRBV9 and TRBJ1-4): DSGVTQTPKHLITATGQRVTLRCSPRSGDLSVYWYQQSLDQGLQFLIQYYNGEERAKGNILERFSAQQFPDLHSELNLSSLELGDSALYFCASSSTGGGYEKLFFGSGTQLSVL.

In its sample, this clone was seen once. The DNA of the CDR3 is TGTGCCAGCAGCTTAATGGGGCGGGGAGCGGGAAGGGCGCCGGAGCAGTACTTC. Translation gives CASSLMGRGAGRAPEQYF. The chain couples TRBV7-9 to TRBJ2-7; 7 bases are a match to TRBD2. The germline gives CDR1 SEHNR, CDR2 FQNEAQ (reference sequence). J was trimmed by 7 bases and V by 2 bases; bases with no gene match: 20. The CDR3 loop spans 18 amino acids.

A note on this clone: The junction departs from germline at one end; a sequencing error may be responsible. The CDR3 loop is CASSPGRGSGEKLFF. For the CDR3, the DNA is TGTGCTAGCAGCCCGGGTCGGGGGTCGGGTGAAAAACTGTTTTTT. The genes are TRBV7-7 and TRBJ1-4; the D gene is possibly TRBD1 (5 bases). The germline V gene has CDR1 SSHAT and CDR2 FNYEAQ (reference sequence). The length of the CDR3 is 15 residues.

The chain is built from TRBV7-9 and TRBJ2-7; D is possibly TRBD2 (5 bases). V lost 6 bases and J lost 0, with 21 bases in between. Germline CDR1 and CDR2: SEHNR and FQNEAQ (reference sequence). This CDR3 has 17 amino acids. This CDR3 reads CASSPPSWTPSSYEQYF. In DNA, the CDR3 is TGTGCCAGCAGTCCTCCTAGCTGGACTCCCAGCTCCTACGAGCAGTACTTC.